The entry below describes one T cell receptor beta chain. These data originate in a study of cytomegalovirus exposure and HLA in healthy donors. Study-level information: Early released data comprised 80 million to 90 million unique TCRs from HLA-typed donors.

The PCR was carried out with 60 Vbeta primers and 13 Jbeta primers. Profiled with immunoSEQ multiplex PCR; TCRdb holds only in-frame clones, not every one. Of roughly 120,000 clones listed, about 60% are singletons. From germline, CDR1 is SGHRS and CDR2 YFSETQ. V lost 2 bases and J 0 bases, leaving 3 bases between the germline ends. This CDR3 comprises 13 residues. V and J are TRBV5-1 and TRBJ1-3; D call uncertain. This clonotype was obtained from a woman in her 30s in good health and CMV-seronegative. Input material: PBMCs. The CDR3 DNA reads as TGCGCCAGCAGCTTCTCCTCTGGAAACACCATATATTTT. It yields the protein CASSFSSGNTIYF.